A selection of T cell receptor beta chains follows, all from one sample in a study of cytomegalovirus exposure and HLA in healthy donors. Sequenced by immunoSEQ multiplex PCR; TCRdb stores in-frame clones only, minus some. The sample holds roughly 260,000 clones; around 89% are singletons and the top ten take under 0.4%. The sequencing input was PBMCs. The receptors were sampled from a woman aged 18-29 years in good health and CMV-seronegative. Both conserved end residues are part of each CDR3. Each record gives: V gene, D gene, J gene, clone size, CDR3 DNA, CDR3 protein. The D gene is left open where the match is weak. The size of a clone is reported for some rows only, either as once, few or many, or as a class for expanded clones.

TRBV7-9	TRBD1	TRBJ1-3	.	TGTGCCAGCAGCTGGACAGGGCGCGGGGGAAACACCATATATTTT	CASSWTGRGGNTIYF
TRBV6-5	.	TRBJ1-2	few	TGTGCCAGCAGTTACATGGGGGGTGGCTACACCTTC	CASSYMGGGYTF
TRBV19	.	TRBJ2-3	.	TGTGCCAGTAGTATTGGACGGGACACAGATACGCAGTATTTT	CASSIGRDTDTQYF
TRBV27	TRBD2	TRBJ2-2	.	TGTGCCACCGGGACTAGCGGGGGTATCGGGGAGCTGTTTTTT	CATGTSGGIGELFF
TRBV6-5	TRBD1	TRBJ2-7	.	TGTGCCAGCAGTGGACGGGACAGCACCTACGAGCAGTACTTC	CASSGRDSTYEQYF
TRBV7-9	.	TRBJ2-5	.	TGTGCCAGCAGCTCAGGGATCAGTGAGACCCAGTACTTC	CASSSGISETQYF
TRBV28	TRBD1	TRBJ1-4	.	TGTGCCAGCAGCCCCGGGACAGGATCTGAAAAACTGTTTTTT	CASSPGTGSEKLFF
TRBV5-5	TRBD1	TRBJ1-1	.	TGTGCCAGCAGTCTGGGACAGACTAACACTGAAGCTTTCTTT	CASSLGQTNTEAFF
TRBV7-9	.	TRBJ2-7	.	TGTGCCAGCGGAGTCCCGGGACATTCGTACGAGCAGTACTTC	CASGVPGHSYEQYF
TRBV6-1	.	TRBJ2-7	once	TGTGCCAGCAGTGAGGGGGGACTCGAGCAGTACTTC	CASSEGGLEQYF
TRBV4-3	.	TRBJ1-1	.	TGCGCCAGCAGCCGAGCGACAGACCCAGTAAACCCGAAGTTTACACCTGAAGCTTTCTTT	CASSRATDPVNPKFTPEAFF
TRBV6-6	TRBD1	TRBJ2-3	.	TGTGCCAGCAGAGAAGGGGGCCTCAGCACAGATACGCAGTATTTT	CASREGGLSTDTQYF
TRBV7-6	.	TRBJ1-1	.	TGTGCCAGCAGCTTAGAGCACACTGAAGCTTTCTTT	CASSLEHTEAFF
TRBV2	TRBD2	TRBJ2-4	.	TGTGCCAGCAGTTATCTAGCGGGGGCCCAAAACATTCAGTACTTC	CASSYLAGAQNIQYF
TRBV5-6	.	TRBJ2-1	.	TGTGCCAGCAGTTCTGGCCCACACAATGAGCAGTTCTTC	CASSSGPHNEQFF
TRBV4-1	.	TRBJ2-3	once	TGCGCCAGCAGCCCGCAGGTTGTCACAGATACGCAGTATTTT	CASSPQVVTDTQYF
TRBV2	.	TRBJ1-3	.	TGTGCCAGCAGGGCGACGTACTACTCTGGAAACACCATATATTTT	CASRATYYSGNTIYF
TRBV6-1	TRBD1	TRBJ2-1	once	TGTGCCAGCAGTGCGGGACAGGGTATTAGGGGCAATGAGCAGTTCTTC	CASSAGQGIRGNEQFF
TRBV7-3	TRBD2	TRBJ2-5	.	TGTGCCAGCAGCTTACTAGCGGGGGATCAAGAGACCCAGTACTTC	CASSLLAGDQETQYF
TRBV25-1	.	TRBJ1-2	.	TGTGCCAGCAGTGTATCAGGCAGCTACTATGGCTACACCTTC	CASSVSGSYYGYTF
TRBV25-1	.	TRBJ1-5	once	TGTGCCAGCAGTGTCACCGGACGGGGTCAGCCCCAGCATTTT	CASSVTGRGQPQHF
TRBV7-2	TRBD1	TRBJ1-5	.	TGTGCCAGCAGCCGCGACAGGGGCGTTAATCAGCCCCAGCATTTT	CASSRDRGVNQPQHF
TRBV4-1	TRBD1	TRBJ2-3	.	TGCGCCAGCAGCCGAACGGGACAGTTCACAGATACGCAGTATTTT	CASSRTGQFTDTQYF